What follows is one TCR beta chain and its context. Some clones are missing from TCRdb's copy, which holds only in-frame ones; the method was immunoSEQ multiplex PCR. This sample yields under 350,000 clones, of which about 92% are seen a single time; 2.6% belongs to the top ten. This CDR3 comprises 17 residues. CDR1 and CDR2 from the germline V gene are SGHAT and FQNNGV. V lost 3 bases and J lost 7; bases outside the gene matches: 14. This sample was included in a study of blood T cell repertoires in COVID-19. The clonotype was recovered from a man in his sixties who had recovered from COVID-19. The chain employs TRBV11-2 and TRBJ2-1; 8 nucleotides line up with TRBD1. Sequences were obtained from PBMCs or T cells enriched from blood (not recorded which). CDR3 nucleotide sequence: TGTGCCAGCAGCTTTAGACCCGGGACAGGTTTTCGGAATGAGCAGTTCTTC. It yields the protein CASSFRPGTGFRNEQFF.